A single sample gave rise to the 30 T cell receptor beta chains below, sequenced in a study of brain T cells in children with intractable seizures. As for time point: blood from clinic visit 5 months post-surgery; TSC patient then seizure free. Some clones are missing from TCRdb's copy, which holds only in-frame ones; the method was immunoSEQ multiplex PCR. The sample has about 340,000 clones, 93% seen once; the top ten hold under 7%. The material sequenced was peripheral blood, taken roughly 5 months after surgery. The receptors here all came from a boy in the first two years of life with tuberous sclerosis and intractable seizures.

J is TRBJ1-5 and V is TRBV9; D is unresolved. V gave up 3 bases and J gave up 2 bases, with 12 bases separating them. From germline, CDR1 is SGDLS and CDR2 YYNGEE. The CDR3 is made up of 15 amino acids. In nucleotides, the CDR3 is TGTGCCAGCAGCGGAGAATCCGAGGGCAATCAGCCCCAGCATTTT. It encodes CASSGESEGNQPQHF.

The V and J genes are TRBV19 and TRBJ1-1, with D maybe TRBD1 (5 bases). Looked up from germline, CDR1 is LNHDA and CDR2 is SQIVND (reference sequence). The CDR3 spans 16 residues. The V and J ends lost 3 bases and 3 bases respectively, with 17 bases between them. The CDR3 sequence is CASSIPFQGRHTEAFF. The CDR3 coding sequence is TGTGCCAGTAGTATCCCATTTCAGGGAAGGCACACTGAAGCTTTCTTT.

On this clone: The junction and the germline gene differ at one end; a read error may be behind it. This rearrangement joins TRBV28 to TRBJ1-1; 7 bases line up with TRBD1. Germline values: CDR1 MDHEN, CDR2 SYDVKM. This CDR3 region has 15 residues. CDR3 amino acids: CASRGSQGVNTEAFF. CDR3 coding DNA: TGTGCCAGCAGGGGATCCCAGGGGGTGAATACTGAAGCTTTCTTT.

V is TRBV28 and J is TRBJ1-1; 7 nucleotides agree with TRBD1. The CDR3 is 13 amino acids. Germline V gene lookup returns CDR1 MDHEN and CDR2 SYDVKM. Trimming removed 6 bases from V and 0 bases from J; junction bases left unmatched: 1. The CDR3 is CASRGQMNTEAFF. CDR3 nucleotide sequence: TGTGCCAGCAGGGGACAGATGAACACTGAAGCTTTCTTT.

The V and J genes are TRBV30 and TRBJ1-1, with D unresolved. The CDR3 totals 14 residues. V was pared by 2 bases and J by 0 bases, with 10 bases between. Per the germline V gene, CDR1 is GTSNPN and CDR2 is SVGIG (reference sequence). The CDR3, as DNA: TGTGCCTGGAGTTCCCGACGGATGAACACTGAAGCTTTCTTT. Encoded protein: CAWSSRRMNTEAFF.

The chain combines TRBV3-1 (or the pseudogene TRBV3-2) with TRBJ1-1, with 9 bases aligning to TRBD1. V shed 2 bases and J 11 bases; nucleotides not matched to a gene: 9. CDR1 is LGHDT, CDR2 YNNKEL, per germline (reference sequence). CDR3 length: 14 amino acids. The CDR3 region is CASSQRDRVRWAFF. CDR3 nucleotide sequence: TGTGCCAGCAGCCAACGGGACAGGGTGAGGTGGGCTTTCTTT.

J is TRBJ2-2 and V is TRBV7-9; D gene unclear. This CDR3 contains 16 residues. The V end lost 2 bases, the J end lost 0 bases, and 10 bases lay between the germline ends. CDR1 SEHNR and CDR2 FQNEAQ come from the germline V gene (reference sequence). CDR3 protein: CASSLPGRTNTGELFF. As DNA, the CDR3 is TGTGCCAGCAGCTTACCAGGACGGACGAACACCGGGGAGCTGTTTTTT.

This clone was counted once. The chain employs TRBV6-5 and TRBJ2-1; 9 bases are shared with TRBD2. Germline CDR1 MNHEY, CDR2 SVGAGI. Trimming at V came to 4 bases and at J to 9 bases, leaving 7 bases not matched to a gene. The CDR3 consists of 14 residues. The chain's CDR3 is CASSSLAGGLEQFF. CDR3 in DNA: TGTGCCAGCAGTTCTTTGGCGGGGGGGCTTGAGCAGTTCTTC.

The CDR3 coding sequence is TGTGCCTGGAGGACTAGCGGGAGGTACGAGCAGTACTTC. It specifies CAWRTSGRYEQYF. V gene TRBV30 combines with J gene TRBJ2-7, with 13 bases lining up with TRBD2. This CDR3 is 13 amino acids long. From germline, CDR1 is GTSNPN and CDR2 SVGIG (reference sequence). V was clipped by 3 bases and J by 4 bases; unmatched bases: 0. Filled out from reference TRBV30 and TRBJ2-7, the complete variable domain reads SQTIHQWPATLVQPVGSPLSLECTVEGTSNPNLYWYRQAAGRGLQLLFYSVGIGQISSEVPQNLSASRPQDRQFILSSKKLLLSDSGFYLCAWRTSGRYEQYFGPGTRLTVT.

This rearrangement joins TRBV7-8 to TRBJ2-5; 8 bases line up with TRBD2. With V trimmed by 3 bases and J by 2 bases, 2 bases remained unmatched. The germline V gene has CDR1 SGHVS and CDR2 FQNEAQ. This CDR3 is built from 14 residues. CDR3 amino acids: CASSFASGQETQYF. The CDR3 DNA reads TGTGCCAGCAGCTTTGCTAGCGGGCAAGAGACCCAGTACTTC.

The chain has TRBV7-9 and TRBJ2-7; D uncertain. Between the trimmed V and J ends, which lost 5 bases and 0 bases, there was a span of 17 bases. The CDR3 has 16 amino acids. Germline values: CDR1 SEHNR, CDR2 FQNEAQ (reference sequence). CDR3 loop: CASSPKLLSSSYEQYF. In nucleotides, the CDR3 is TGTGCCAGCAGCCCAAAGTTACTTAGCTCCTCCTACGAGCAGTACTTC.

The chain has TRBV2 and TRBJ2-5; 9 bases map to TRBD2. The V gene end was trimmed by 7 bases and the J gene end by 2 bases; junction bases not matched to a gene: 8. CDR3 length equals 15 residues. CDR1 is SNHLY, CDR2 FYNNEI, per germline. The CDR3 region has the DNA TGTGCCAGCATGCTGACTAGCGGATATCAAGAGACCCAGTACTTC. This sequence encodes CASMLTSGYQETQYF.

This clone was counted once. This chain connects TRBV7-9 to TRBJ1-6, with 7 positions matching TRBD1. Germline CDR1 SEHNR, CDR2 FQNEAQ (reference sequence). The J segment lost 4 bases and the V segment lost 4 bases, leaving 4 bases of the junction unmatched. CDR3 size: 15 residues. In DNA, the CDR3 is TGTGCCAGCAGCTGGGCAGGGGGTTATAATTCACCCCTCCACTTT. Protein sequence: CASSWAGGYNSPLHF.

The J gene is TRBJ2-5, the V gene TRBV7-6, with 7 bases aligning to TRBD1. V lost 2 bases, J lost 4 bases, and 7 bases stayed unmatched. Germline CDR1 reads SGHVS; CDR2 reads FNYEAQ. The CDR3 has 15 residues. The CDR3 nucleotides read TGTGCCAGCAGCTTAAATACAGGGGTCGGAGAGACCCAGTACTTC. It yields the protein CASSLNTGVGETQYF.

The genes are TRBV19 and TRBJ2-7; 9 positions agree with TRBD1. The CDR3 runs to 12 residues. Per the germline V gene, CDR1 is LNHDA and CDR2 is SQIVND (reference sequence). V was pared by 8 bases and J by 1 base, with 0 bases of the junction left unmatched. The CDR3 region is CASGTGSYEQYF. As DNA, the CDR3 is TGTGCCAGTGGGACAGGGTCCTACGAGCAGTACTTC.

The chain recombines TRBV6-2 or TRBV6-3 with TRBJ1-6; a possible D gene is TRBD1 (6 bases). Germline loops: CDR1 MNHEY, CDR2 SVGEGT. CDR3 length equals 14 residues. The V end was cut by 5 bases, the J end by 8 bases, with 13 bases between. CDR3 DNA sequence: TGTGCCAGCAGTCTACTGACAGGCTATTCACCCCTCCACTTT. This gives the protein CASSLLTGYSPLHF.

This rearrangement joins TRBV5-1 to TRBJ2-3, with TRBD2 as a possible D gene (6 bases). The germline V gene has CDR1 SGHRS and CDR2 YFSETQ. The V end lost 6 bases, the J end lost 4 bases, and 24 bases lay between the germline ends. This CDR3 is 17 amino acids long. CDR3 amino acids: CASTNPSTGTFADTQYF. The CDR3 DNA reads TGCGCCAGCACCAACCCCAGCACCGGGACTTTTGCAGATACGCAGTATTTT.

This chain uses TRBV29-1 with TRBJ2-5; D gene unclear. CDR3 size: 14 residues. The germline V gene has CDR1 SQVTM and CDR2 ANQGSEA. Trimming cost V 5 bases and J 2 bases, with 15 bases left between them. This CDR3 is CSVSGPLSQETQYF. CDR3 coding DNA: TGCAGCGTTTCGGGCCCCCTCTCACAAGAGACCCAGTACTTC.

The rearrangement joins TRBV15 to TRBJ2-2; D remains unclear. The ends were cut back, 8 bases at V and 2 bases at J, with 12 bases in the middle. Germline loops: CDR1 LNHNV, CDR2 YYDKDF (reference sequence). This CDR3 is 14 amino acids long. CDR3 coding DNA: TGTGCCACCCGCACCATAACCAACACCGGGGAGCTGTTTTTT. Residues: CATRTITNTGELFF.

The chain joins TRBV6-5 to TRBJ1-5, with 7 nucleotides matching TRBD1. CDR1 MNHEY and CDR2 SVGAGI come from the germline V gene. Losses at the gene ends were 8 bases for V and 9 bases for J; bases not matched to a gene: 16. The CDR3 sequence is 15 residues long. The CDR3 DNA reads as TGTGCCAGCTCCTCCGGGACAGCGGGCCGGGTGCCCCAGCATTTT. It translates to CASSSGTAGRVPQHF.

The chain uses TRBV7-9 and TRBJ2-4; unclear D gene. Germline CDR1 reads SEHNR; CDR2 reads FQNEAQ (reference sequence). The V gene lost 5 bases and the J gene lost 0 bases, with 17 bases spanning the gap. The CDR3 has 17 residues. CDR3 in amino acids: CASSQTQAFVAKNIQYF. The CDR3, as DNA: TGTGCCAGCAGCCAAACTCAGGCCTTCGTAGCCAAAAACATTCAGTACTTC. Complete variable domain (other parts from reference TRBV7-9 and TRBJ2-4): DTGVSQNPRHKITKRGQNVTFRCDPISEHNRLYWYRQTLGQGPEFLTYFQNEAQLEKSRLLSDRFSAERPKGSFSTLEIQRTEQGDSAMYLCASSQTQAFVAKNIQYFGAGTRLSVL.

This clone showed up just once. V and J are TRBV7-3 and TRBJ2-1; 10 bases agree with TRBD1. The CDR3 is 14 residues long. The germline gives CDR1 SGHTA, CDR2 FQGTGA. The trim removed 6 bases at V and 6 bases at J, leaving 5 bases unmatched. CDR3 loop: CASSRQGASNEQFF. The CDR3 DNA follows: TGTGCCAGCAGTCGACAGGGGGCAAGCAATGAGCAGTTCTTC.

This chain links TRBV5-1 with TRBJ1-1; no definite D call. CDR1 is SGHRS, CDR2 YFSETQ, per germline. This CDR3 spans 14 amino acids. Deletions cut 0 bases from V and 1 base from J, with 7 bases between. CDR3 bases: TGCGCCAGCAGCTTGGGTGGAGCGAACACTGAAGCTTTCTTT. It yields the protein CASSLGGANTEAFF.

V is TRBV6-1 and J is TRBJ1-6, with D perhaps TRBD1 (6 bases). The CDR3 runs 19 residues. Germline CDR1 reads MNHNS; CDR2 reads SASEGT. The V gene lost 0 bases and the J gene lost 0 bases, with 15 bases spanning the gap. The CDR3 nucleotides are TGTGCCAGCAGTGAAGCGCTTCAGGGGCGCAGCTCCTATAATTCACCCCTCCACTTT. This codes for CASSEALQGRSSYNSPLHF.

This chain joins TRBV5-1 and TRBJ2-2, with a possible D match to TRBD2 (5 bases). V was shortened by 3 bases and J by 7 bases, with 22 bases between the two germline ends. This CDR3 contains 17 residues. Looked up from germline, CDR1 is SGHRS and CDR2 is YFSETQ. In nucleotides, the CDR3 is TGCGCCAGCAGCTCCGGAGGCGTCGGATTCGAGATCGGGGAGCTGTTTTTT. Protein product: CASSSGGVGFEIGELFF.

This chain uses TRBV7-8 with TRBJ2-7; 7 bases agree with TRBD1. This CDR3 spans 14 amino acids. Unmatched junction bases numbered 4, after V lost 0 bases and J lost 5 bases. Germline V gene lookup returns CDR1 SGHVS and CDR2 FQNEAQ. The CDR3, as DNA: TGTGCCAGCAGCTTAGCGCAGGGGGTCCACGAGCAGTACTTC. Its translation is CASSLAQGVHEQYF.

The chain has TRBV10-2 and TRBJ1-1; D uncertain. With 6 bases removed from V and 6 bases from J, the gap between germline ends came to 11 bases. The CDR3 is 12 residues long. Germline V gene lookup returns CDR1 WSHSY and CDR2 SAAADI. DNA of the CDR3: TGCGCCAGCAGATCATGGGTCGCTGAAGCTTTCTTT. It yields the protein CASRSWVAEAFF.

The chain combines TRBV7-9 with TRBJ2-7; D gene unclear. Per the germline V gene, CDR1 is SEHNR and CDR2 is FQNEAQ (reference sequence). This CDR3 has 13 residues. V lost 8 bases to trimming and J lost 3 bases, with 14 bases between them. DNA for the CDR3: TGTGCCAGCTCAACTTTAGCTTACTACGAGCAGTACTTC. It translates to CASSTLAYYEQYF.

The V call is TRBV28, the J call TRBJ2-3; D may correspond to TRBD1 or TRBD2 (8 bases each). The CDR3 has 19 residues. V was shortened by 3 bases and J by 3 bases, with 25 bases between the two germline ends. The germline V gene encodes CDR1 MDHEN and CDR2 SYDVKM. The CDR3 sequence is CASSFEVTGASGRTDTQYF. In DNA, the CDR3 is TGTGCCAGCAGTTTTGAAGTGACAGGGGCCAGCGGGAGAACAGATACGCAGTATTTT.

This chain connects TRBV28 to TRBJ2-5, with 8 bases identical to TRBD1. CDR3 length: 12 residues. J gave up 3 bases and V 8 bases, and 2 bases lay outside the gene matches. Germline CDR1 MDHEN, CDR2 SYDVKM. The CDR3 nucleotides read TGTGCCAGCCAGGGGGCGGAAGAGACCCAGTACTTC. Amino acids: CASQGAEETQYF. The full variable domain, rest sourced from reference TRBV28 and TRBJ2-5, is DVKVTQSSRYLVKRTGEKVFLECVQDMDHENMFWYRQDPGLGLRLIYFSYDVKMKEKGDIPEGYSVSREKKERFSLILESASTNQTSMYLCASQGAEETQYFGPGTRLLVL.